The clone carrying this T cell receptor (beta chain) occurred a few times. This specimen comes from a study of response to subunit inactivated influenza vaccine. TCRdb re-analysed the RT-PCR reads in MiXCR, keeping a single row per CDR3 protein. The data show 750,000 to 850,000 distinct CDR3 sequences, roughly 18% seen once. The TCR originated in a man aged 45 to 65 who received an inactivated influenza vaccine. The input for sequencing was PBMCs from blood, taken about 5 days after vaccination.

CDR3 region: CATSSRLAGGFGEQFF. In DNA, the CDR3 is TGTGCCACCAGCAGTAGACTAGCGGGAGGGTTTGGTGAGCAGTTCTTC. The chain uses TRBV15 and TRBJ2-1; 14 nucleotides line up with TRBD2. This CDR3 spans 16 amino acids. The J segment lost 9 bases and the V segment lost 3 bases, leaving 7 bases of the junction unmatched. CDR1 and CDR2 from the germline V gene are LNHNV and YYDKDF (reference sequence).